This entry features one T cell receptor beta chain sequence. Antigen unknown. The CDR3 length is 17 residues. Looked up from germline, CDR1 is SGHRS and CDR2 is YFSETQ. Trimming at V came to 0 bases and at J to 0 bases, leaving 4 bases not matched to a gene. The entry originates in a study of OX40 agonist ivuxolimab in advanced cancers. Looking at the study overall: Dose-escalation subjects each had hepatocellular carcinoma, melanoma, renal cell or head and neck cancer. Aged roughly 23 to 85 with a mean of 60 years, they were 75% to 85% male.

Regarding the study as a whole: The average count of expanded clones was higher among CD8+ T cells than among CD4+. Still undetermined is the antigen specificity of the expanded peripheral T cells.

The data were produced by immunoSEQ multiplex PCR, yet TCRdb's version contains in-frame clones alone and is incomplete. The profile shows around 40,000 clones, about 85% of them singletons. The material was CD4+ or CD8+ T cells sorted from blood, obtained in a trial of the OX40 agonist ivuxolimab. V gene TRBV5-1 combines with J gene TRBJ2-1; TRBD1 matches 9 bases. This clonotype originated in an adult with an advanced solid tumor such as melanoma, head and neck, liver or kidney cancer. CDR3 DNA: TGCGCCAGCAGCTTGGGGGACAGGGTCAGCTCCTACAATGAGCAGTTCTTC. Translation gives CASSLGDRVSSYNEQFF. Full variable domain (missing parts from reference TRBV5-1 and TRBJ2-1): KAGVTQTPRYLIKTRGQQVTLSCSPISGHRSVSWYQQTPGQGLQFLFEYFSETQRNKGNFPGRFSGRQFSNSRSEMNVSTLELGDSALYLCASSLGDRVSSYNEQFFGPGTRLTVL.